A single count supports the clone carrying this T cell receptor beta chain. The time point was: pre-treatment baseline. V was pared by 1 base and J by 0 bases, with 11 bases between. Per germline, CDR1 ENHRY and CDR2 SYGVKD. This CDR3 has 16 residues. These data are taken from a study of blood T cell dynamics during melanoma immunotherapy. Profiled with immunoSEQ multiplex PCR; TCRdb holds only in-frame clones, not every one. The profile covers approximately 9,500 clones, with about 85% appearing a single time and around 10% taken by the ten largest. The receptor's source is a human donor with melanoma. Source: blood, taken from a patient treated with checkpoint blockade. The chain recombines TRBV10-3 with TRBJ2-3, with D possibly matching TRBD1 (5 bases). The CDR3 spells CAISEWLDKSTDTQYF. CDR3 DNA sequence: TGTGCCATCAGTGAGTGGTTGGACAAGAGCACAGATACGCAGTATTTT.